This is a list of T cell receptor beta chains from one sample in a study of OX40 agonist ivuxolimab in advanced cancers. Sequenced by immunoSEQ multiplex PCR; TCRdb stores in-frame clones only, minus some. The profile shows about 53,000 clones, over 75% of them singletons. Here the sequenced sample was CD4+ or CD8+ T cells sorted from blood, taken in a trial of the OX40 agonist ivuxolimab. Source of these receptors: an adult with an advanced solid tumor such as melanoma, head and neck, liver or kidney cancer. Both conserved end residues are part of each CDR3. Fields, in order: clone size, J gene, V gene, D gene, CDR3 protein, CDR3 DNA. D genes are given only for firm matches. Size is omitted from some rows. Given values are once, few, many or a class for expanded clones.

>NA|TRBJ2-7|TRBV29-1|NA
CSVRQAYEQYF
TGCAGCGTTAGGCAGGCCTACGAGCAGTACTTC
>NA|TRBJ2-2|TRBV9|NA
CASSPLTGELFF
TGTGCCAGCAGCCCCCTCACCGGGGAGCTGTTTTTT
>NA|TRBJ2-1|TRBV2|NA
CASRRDLENEQFF
TGTGCCAGCAGACGGGACTTAGAGAATGAGCAGTTCTTC
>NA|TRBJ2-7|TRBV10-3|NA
CAIRGAKFPEQYF
TGTGCCATCAGAGGGGCCAAATTCCCCGAGCAGTACTTC
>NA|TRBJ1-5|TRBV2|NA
CASSAGNANQPQHF
TGTGCCAGCAGTGCGGGGAATGCCAATCAGCCCCAGCATTTT
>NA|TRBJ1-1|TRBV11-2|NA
CASSFLRESFF
TGTGCCAGCAGCTTCCTCAGGGAATCTTTCTTT
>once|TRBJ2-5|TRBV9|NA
CASSVGEETQYF
TGTGCCAGCAGCGTAGGAGAGGAGACCCAGTACTTC
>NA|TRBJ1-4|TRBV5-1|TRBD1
CASSYYEGAGEKLFF
TGCGCCAGCAGCTATTACGAGGGGGCGGGTGAAAAACTGTTTTTT
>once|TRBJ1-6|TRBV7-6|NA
CASSLELDSPLHF
TGTGCCAGCAGCTTAGAACTGGACTCACCCCTCCACTTT
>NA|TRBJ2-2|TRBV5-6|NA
CASTQGGTGELFF
TGTGCCAGCACTCAGGGAGGCACCGGGGAGCTGTTTTTT
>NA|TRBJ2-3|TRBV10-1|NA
CASSVGHPTDTQYF
TGCGCCAGCAGTGTGGGACACCCCACAGATACGCAGTATTTT
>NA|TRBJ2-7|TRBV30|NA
CAWTSNQGPPYEQYF
TGTGCCTGGACTAGTAACCAGGGGCCCCCCTACGAGCAGTACTTC
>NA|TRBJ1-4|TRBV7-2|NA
CASSQTRTNEKLFF
TGTGCCAGCAGCCAGACAAGAACCAATGAAAAACTGTTTTTT
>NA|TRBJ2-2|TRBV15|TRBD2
CATSRGSGRAIELFF
TGTGCCACCAGCAGAGGTAGCGGGAGGGCGATTGAGCTGTTTTTT
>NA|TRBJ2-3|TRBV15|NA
CATSRETDTQYF
TGTGCCACCAGCAGAGAGACAGATACGCAGTATTTT
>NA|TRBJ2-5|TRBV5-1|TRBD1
CASSLAPGGAETQYF
TGCGCCAGCAGCTTGGCTCCAGGGGGCGCCGAGACCCAGTACTTC
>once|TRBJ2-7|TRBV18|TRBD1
CASSFGTAYEQYF
TGTGCCAGCTCATTTGGGACAGCCTACGAGCAGTACTTC
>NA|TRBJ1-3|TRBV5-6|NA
CASRPTASGNTIYF
TGTGCCAGCAGGCCGACAGCCTCTGGAAACACCATATATTTT
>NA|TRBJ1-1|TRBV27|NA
CASSLFRATEAFF
TGTGCCAGCAGTTTATTCAGGGCCACTGAAGCTTTCTTT
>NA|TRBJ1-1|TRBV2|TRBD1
CASSYRGGVTEAFF
TGTGCCAGCAGTTACAGAGGGGGCGTCACTGAAGCTTTCTTT
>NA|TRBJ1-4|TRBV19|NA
CASSIDLAEKLFF
TGTGCCAGTAGTATAGATCTGGCGGAAAAACTGTTTTTT
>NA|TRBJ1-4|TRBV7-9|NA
CASSSGRYEKLFF
TGTGCCAGCAGCTCCGGTCGTTATGAAAAACTGTTTTTT
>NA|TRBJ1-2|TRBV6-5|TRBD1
CASTERQGYGYTF
TGTGCCAGCACCGAAAGACAGGGGTATGGCTACACCTTC
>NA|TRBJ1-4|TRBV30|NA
CAWSVGSSLNEKLFF
TGTGCCTGGAGTGTAGGCAGCAGCCTTAATGAAAAACTGTTTTTT
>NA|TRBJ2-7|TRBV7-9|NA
CASSLDEGAEQYF
TGTGCCAGCAGCTTAGATGAAGGGGCCGAGCAGTACTTC
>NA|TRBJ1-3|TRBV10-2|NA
CASSGFRGAGNTIYF
TGCGCCAGCAGTGGTTTTAGGGGCGCCGGAAACACCATATATTTT
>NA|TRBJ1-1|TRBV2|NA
CASSAGSAEAFF
TGTGCCAGCAGTGCGGGGTCGGCTGAAGCTTTCTTT
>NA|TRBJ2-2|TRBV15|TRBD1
CATSRGGTVNTGELFF
TGTGCCACCAGCAGAGGAGGGACAGTGAACACCGGGGAGCTGTTTTTT
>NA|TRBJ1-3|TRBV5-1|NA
CASRDGGTGNTIYF
TGCGCCAGCAGGGACGGGGGAACCGGAAACACCATATATTTT
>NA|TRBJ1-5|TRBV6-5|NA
CASSFGVDSNQPQHF
TGTGCCAGCAGTTTTGGGGTGGATAGCAATCAGCCCCAGCATTTT
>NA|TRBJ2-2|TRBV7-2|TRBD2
CASSPRTSGRHTGELFF
TGTGCCAGCAGCCCCCGGACTAGCGGGAGGCACACCGGGGAGCTGTTTTTT
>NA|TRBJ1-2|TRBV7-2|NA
CASSLGVGKNYGYTF
TGTGCCAGCAGCTTAGGTGTAGGGAAAAACTATGGCTACACCTTC
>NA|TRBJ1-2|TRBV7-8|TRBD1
CASSLEAGGIGYTF
TGTGCCAGCAGCTTAGAGGCAGGGGGCATTGGCTACACCTTC
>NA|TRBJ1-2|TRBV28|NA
CASTLVGVYGYTF
TGTGCCAGCACCCTGGTGGGTGTCTATGGCTACACCTTC
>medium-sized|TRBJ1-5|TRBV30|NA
CAWSRGGRGGNQPQHF
TGTGCCTGGAGCCGCGGGGGGCGGGGTGGCAATCAGCCCCAGCATTTT
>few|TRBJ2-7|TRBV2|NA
CASSGPGDEQYF
TGTGCCAGCAGTGGACCGGGGGACGAGCAGTACTTC